This T cell receptor beta chain was found in a study of T cell responses to AZD1222 COVID-19 vaccine. Study conclusions and caveats: Spike-specific TCR breadth and depth rose after two AZD1222 doses.

A word on this clone: Its antigen is undetermined.

Trimming took 6 bases from V and 5 from J; bases not matched to a gene: 4. The CDR3 has 12 amino acids. In germline, CDR1 is SQVTM, CDR2 ANQGSEA. Libraries were prepared by immunoSEQ multiplex PCR; TCRdb keeps only in-frame clonotypes and omits some of them. The sample consists of approximately 74,000 clones, about nine tenths of them appearing once. V gene TRBV29-1 combines with J gene TRBJ2-3; 8 positions match TRBD1. This receptor was taken from an adult in good health. The sequences come from peripheral blood, collected on day 0 of AZD1222 vaccination. CDR3 residues: CSVKGQGDTQYF. The CDR3 region has the DNA TGCAGCGTCAAAGGACAGGGAGATACGCAGTATTTT.